The present T cell receptor (beta chain) was sequenced within a study of shared clonotypes between healthy human individuals. This CDR3 is 15 amino acids long. The V segment lost 4 bases and the J segment 6 bases; nucleotides outside the gene matches: 8. Germline assignment: CDR1 MGHRA and CDR2 YSYEKL. This clone was picked up a small number of times. The sequencing of unsorted PBMC DNA took place on ten immunoSEQ deep assay plates. Here immunoSEQ multiplex PCR was the method, and the copy in TCRdb shows in-frame clones only, minus some. This sample yields 490,000 or so clones, of which over 65% are seen a single time; 10% to 15% belongs to the top ten.

V gene TRBV4-1 combines with J gene TRBJ2-3, with TRBD2 matching over 9 bases. Source material: PBMCs. This clonotype originated in a woman between 40 and 55 years old in good health. Some clones in this sample may be carry-over from other donors' samples. The CDR3 DNA is TGCGCCAGCAGCCTCAGTGTCGCGGGAGGGGATACGCAGTATTTT. It is translated as CASSLSVAGGDTQYF.